Listed here are 29 T cell receptor beta chains from one sample, sequenced in a study of cytomegalovirus exposure and HLA in healthy donors. Amplification used 60 Vbeta primers and 13 Jbeta primers. The method was immunoSEQ multiplex PCR; TCRdb's version includes in-frame clones alone and lacks a portion of them. The sample lists 150,000 to 200,000 clones, 79% occurring once. Sample: PBMCs. The receptor source for this set is a man aged 35 to 55 in good health and CMV-seronegative.

The chain combines TRBV5-1 with TRBJ2-7; maybe TRBD2 (5 bases). Trimming took 6 bases from V and 1 from J, leaving 14 bases between them. The CDR3 runs 14 residues. Germline V CDR1 and CDR2: SGHRS, YFSETQ. The CDR3 region is CASTVSSGSYEQYF. The CDR3, as DNA: TGCGCCAGCACGGTTTCAAGCGGATCCTACGAGCAGTACTTC.

J is TRBJ2-7 and V is TRBV18; perhaps TRBD1 as D (5 bases). V was clipped by 2 bases and J by 3 bases, with 14 bases between them. CDR3 length: 15 amino acids. The germline V gene encodes CDR1 KGHSH and CDR2 LQKENI. This CDR3 reads CASSPGRRQYYEQYF. The CDR3 DNA is TGTGCCAGCTCACCAGGTCGGAGACAGTACTACGAGCAGTACTTC.

V and J are TRBV19 and TRBJ1-5, with D perhaps matching TRBD1 (6 bases). The germline V gene has CDR1 LNHDA and CDR2 SQIVND (reference sequence). The CDR3 runs 16 residues. Trimming stripped 5 bases from V and 2 bases from J, with 16 bases between. DNA for the CDR3: TGTGCCAGTAGTCTCTCCGAGACAGGCCGCAATCAGCCCCAGCATTTT. Protein: CASSLSETGRNQPQHF.

For the CDR3, the DNA is TGTGCCAGCAGCCTTCAGGGTCACAATCAGCCCCAGCATTTT. As protein: CASSLQGHNQPQHF. This chain links TRBV5-4 with TRBJ1-5; perhaps TRBD1 as D (5 bases). Looked up from germline, CDR1 is SGHNT and CDR2 is YYREEE (reference sequence). V lost 4 bases to trimming and J lost 3 bases, with 11 bases between them. The length of the CDR3 is 14 residues.

This chain connects TRBV5-1 to TRBJ2-4, with 7 bases aligning to TRBD1. V shed 0 bases, J shed 12 bases, and the junction held 3 bases outside the gene matches. Germline V gene lookup returns CDR1 SGHRS and CDR2 YFSETQ. The CDR3 runs 12 residues. CDR3 amino acids: CASSLGRDSQYF. The CDR3 DNA reads TGCGCCAGCAGCTTGGGCAGGGACAGTCAGTACTTC.

The rearrangement uses TRBV29-1 and TRBJ2-1; 7 bases map to TRBD2. There are 15 residues in the CDR3. V shed 1 base and J 2 bases; nucleotides not matched to a gene: 5. Per germline, CDR1 SQVTM and CDR2 ANQGSEA. CDR3 sequence: CSVEVGGVAYNEQFF. CDR3 nucleotide sequence: TGCAGCGTTGAAGTGGGGGGGGTGGCCTACAATGAGCAGTTCTTC.

The rearrangement joins TRBV2 to TRBJ2-7; the match to TRBD1 covers 8 bases. The V segment lost 5 bases and the J segment 6 bases; nucleotides outside the gene matches: 6. CDR1 and CDR2 from the germline V gene are SNHLY and FYNNEI. The CDR3 is 13 amino acids. CDR3 nucleotides: TGTGCCAGCAGTTCAGGGGGCTCTATCGAGCAGTACTTC. It specifies CASSSGGSIEQYF.

This clone has just a few counts. The gene calls are TRBV5-4 and TRBJ2-7; 7 nucleotides match TRBD2. V was pared by 0 bases and J by 2 bases, with 5 bases of the junction left unmatched. CDR1 SGHNT and CDR2 YYREEE come from the germline V gene (reference sequence). The CDR3 length is 15 residues. CDR3 in DNA: TGTGCCAGCAGCTTGGGCGGGAGTAAGACCTACGAGCAGTACTTC. Amino acid sequence: CASSLGGSKTYEQYF.

In nucleotides, the CDR3 is TGTGCCAGCAGGAAGTTTGGGGGCAAGGGTGAGCAGTTCTTC. It translates to CASRKFGGKGEQFF. The chain has TRBV27 and TRBJ2-1; tentative D call: TRBD1 (6 bases). Germline-derived CDR1 and CDR2 are MNHEY and SMNVEV (reference sequence). The ends were cut back, 6 bases at V and 9 bases at J, with 18 bases in the middle. The CDR3 totals 14 residues.

The chain couples TRBV19 to TRBJ2-7, with a possible D match to TRBD2 (6 bases). Germline lookup yields CDR1 LNHDA and CDR2 SQIVND (reference sequence). V shed 5 bases and J shed 3 bases, with 11 bases lying between them. CDR3 length: 13 residues. The CDR3 protein is CASSPSGDYEQYF. The CDR3, as DNA: TGTGCCAGTAGTCCTTCGGGAGACTACGAGCAGTACTTC. The whole variable domain, filled in from reference TRBV19 and TRBJ2-7, reads DGGITQSPKYLFRKEGQNVTLSCEQNLNHDAMYWYRQDPGQGLRLIYYSQIVNDFQKGDIAEGYSVSREKKESFPLTVTSAQKNPTAFYLCASSPSGDYEQYFGPGTRLTVT.

J is TRBJ2-3 and V is TRBV5-5; D is possibly TRBD1 (5 bases). Trimming removed 4 bases at V and 3 bases at J, with 18 bases between. CDR1 and CDR2 (germline): SGHKS, YYEKEE (reference sequence). This CDR3 comprises 16 residues. CDR3 DNA sequence: TGTGCCAGCAGCCTAAGACAGACCGTCAGTACAGATACGCAGTATTTT. This sequence encodes CASSLRQTVSTDTQYF.

V and J are TRBV5-1 and TRBJ1-5; D not resolved. CDR1 and CDR2 from the germline V gene are SGHRS and YFSETQ. The V end lost 0 bases, the J end lost 6 bases, and 16 bases lay between the germline ends. This CDR3 comprises 16 residues. The CDR3 DNA reads TGCGCCAGCAGCTTGGGTATGACGGGATCCGGTCAGCCCCAGCATTTT. Translating it yields CASSLGMTGSGQPQHF.

The CDR3 protein is CASSSGLNYEQYF. The CDR3 DNA sequence: TGCGCCAGCAGTTCTGGACTTAATTACGAGCAGTACTTC. The chain joins TRBV5-1 to TRBJ2-7; D perhaps matches TRBD2 (5 bases). The CDR3 spans 13 residues. The V and J ends lost 5 bases and 4 bases respectively, with 13 bases between them. Germline values: CDR1 SGHRS, CDR2 YFSETQ.

CDR3 sequence reads: CASSLDVGTSGTREQYF. The CDR3, as DNA: TGTGCCAGCAGCTTAGATGTGGGGACTAGCGGGACTCGGGAGCAGTACTTC. The chain recombines TRBV11-3 with TRBJ2-7; 13 nucleotides align to TRBD2. Germline-derived CDR1 and CDR2 are SGHNT and YENEEA. V lost 0 bases to trimming and J lost 7 bases; unmatched junction nucleotides: 9. The CDR3 is 17 amino acids.

The rearrangement uses TRBV4-3 and TRBJ1-1; tentative D call: TRBD1 (5 bases). Looked up from germline, CDR1 is LGHNA and CDR2 is YSLEER. V lost 1 base and J 5 bases, leaving 11 bases between the germline ends. The CDR3 sequence is 14 residues long. The CDR3 spells CASSQAYGGTEAFF. CDR3 nucleotide sequence: TGCGCCAGCAGCCAAGCGTATGGGGGGACTGAAGCTTTCTTT.

The rearrangement joins TRBV6-5 to TRBJ2-7; the match to TRBD2 covers 7 bases. Germline V CDR1 and CDR2: MNHEY, SVGAGI. The ends lost 10 bases at V and 3 bases at J; junction bases unmatched: 9. This CDR3 is built from 13 residues. The CDR3 DNA reads TGTGCCACCACCGGGACTATGAGCTACGAGCAGTACTTC. It translates to CATTGTMSYEQYF.

This clone was seen only a few times. Other nucleotide sequences in the sample specify the same CDR3. This chain links TRBV20-1 with TRBJ2-7; TRBD1 is a possible D gene (5 bases). Germline CDR1 reads DFQATT; CDR2 reads SNEGSKA (reference sequence). This CDR3 comprises 11 residues. Trimming removed 5 bases from V and 3 bases from J, with 8 bases in between. The CDR3 loop is CSARRGYEQYF. The CDR3 DNA reads TGCAGTGCTCGTAGGGGCTACGAGCAGTACTTC.

The rearrangement links TRBV5-1 to TRBJ2-1; tentatively, D is TRBD1 (6 bases). V lost 4 bases, J lost 7 bases, and 21 bases lay in between. Germline values: CDR1 SGHRS, CDR2 YFSETQ. There are 16 residues in the CDR3. CDR3 in DNA: TGCGCCAGCAGCGCCATCTTGGGGGCGCTTAGTAATGAGCAGTTCTTC. This encodes CASSAILGALSNEQFF.

Concerning this clone: Distinct nucleotide sequences in the sample also encode this CDR3. This chain links TRBV5-6 with TRBJ2-3; maybe TRBD1 (6 bases). Per the germline V gene, CDR1 is SGHDT and CDR2 is YYEEEE. V was shortened by 4 bases and J by 2 bases, with 11 bases between the two germline ends. The CDR3 covers 14 residues. This CDR3 reads CASSRQAITDTQYF. The CDR3 coding sequence is TGTGCCAGCAGCCGACAGGCAATCACAGATACGCAGTATTTT.

The chain joins TRBV6-6 to TRBJ1-1; no definite D call. This CDR3 is built from 14 residues. Trimming shortened V by 2 bases and J by 7 bases, and 14 bases separated the two germline ends. Germline V gene lookup returns CDR1 MNHNY and CDR2 SVGAGI (reference sequence). DNA of the CDR3: TGTGCCAGCAGTTACACAGCCGACGTACTTGAAGCTTTCTTT. It translates to CASSYTADVLEAFF.

The chain carries TRBV2 and TRBJ2-2; 8 bases fit TRBD1. In germline, CDR1 is SNHLY, CDR2 FYNNEI. This CDR3 is 16 amino acids long. J was trimmed by 4 bases and V by 6 bases; bases with no gene match: 10. As DNA, the CDR3 is TGTGCCAGCAGGTTGGGCCGACAGGGGAGCACCGGGGAGCTGTTTTTT. Its protein product is CASRLGRQGSTGELFF.

V usage is TRBV6-1 and J usage is TRBJ2-1; no clear D. The CDR3 extends over 11 amino acids. Germline CDR1 and CDR2: MNHNS and SASEGT. V lost 1 base and J 12 bases, leaving 7 bases between the germline ends. The CDR3 reads CASSEGPWQFF. CDR3 DNA sequence: TGTGCCAGCAGTGAAGGGCCGTGGCAGTTCTTC.

The chain carries TRBV28 and TRBJ2-1, with 10 bases identical to TRBD2. J gave up 4 bases and V 5 bases, and 20 bases lay outside the gene matches. This CDR3 contains 20 residues. Germline CDR1 and CDR2: MDHEN and SYDVKM. The CDR3 reads CASSPRFNLAGALDYNEQFF. The CDR3 nucleotides read TGTGCCAGCAGTCCCCGCTTCAATCTAGCGGGAGCCCTTGATTACAATGAGCAGTTCTTC.

The chain couples TRBV6-1 to TRBJ2-7; TRBD2 agrees at 7 bases. Germline CDR1 is MNHNS and CDR2 is SASEGT. V lost 5 bases to trimming and J lost 0 bases; unmatched junction nucleotides: 4. CDR3 length: 14 amino acids. The CDR3 DNA follows: TGTGCCAGCAGTCTGACGGGAGGCTCCTACGAGCAGTACTTC. Amino acid sequence: CASSLTGGSYEQYF.

The V call is TRBV7-2, the J call TRBJ2-1, with D possibly TRBD2 on 6 matching bases. V was shortened by 1 base and J by 7 bases, with 23 bases between the two germline ends. CDR1 SGHTA and CDR2 FQGNSA come from the germline V gene. This CDR3 has 18 amino acids. The CDR3 spells CASSLDGGAGLGGNEQFF. CDR3 nucleotides: TGTGCCAGCAGCTTAGACGGAGGGGCCGGACTTGGGGGTAATGAGCAGTTCTTC. The whole variable domain, filled in from reference TRBV7-2 and TRBJ2-1, reads GAGVSQSPSNKVTEKGKDVELRCDPISGHTALYWYRQSLGQGLEFLIYFQGNSAPDKSGLPSDRFSAERTGGSVSTLTIQRTQQEDSAVYLCASSLDGGAGLGGNEQFFGPGTRLTVL.

The CDR3 coding sequence is TGTGCCAGCAGCTTGAGCCCTAGCGGGAGCCACGAGCAGTACTTC. Amino acid sequence: CASSLSPSGSHEQYF. The chain recombines TRBV7-2 with TRBJ2-7; 10 bases match TRBD2. This CDR3 region has 15 residues. Germline V lookup: CDR1 SGHTA, CDR2 FQGNSA. V lost 3 bases to trimming and J lost 5 bases; unmatched junction nucleotides: 7.

Concerning this clone itself: One junction end does not reproduce the germline sequence, and a read error may be involved. Other DNA sequences in the sample encode the same CDR3. The chain joins TRBV29-1 to TRBJ2-6; D possibly corresponds to TRBD2 (6 bases). The CDR3 loop spans 14 amino acids. In germline, CDR1 is SQVTM, CDR2 ANQGSEA. The CDR3 reads CSVGSGTGANGLTF. The CDR3 DNA sequence: TGCAGCGTCGGGTCGGGGACTGGGGCCAACGGCCTGACTTTC.

The genes are TRBV27 and TRBJ2-5; TRBD1 matches 9 bases. Losses at the gene ends were 6 bases for V and 11 bases for J; bases not matched to a gene: 13. CDR1 is MNHEY, CDR2 SMNVEV, per germline (reference sequence). This CDR3 has 14 residues. In nucleotides, the CDR3 is TGTGCCAGCAGATCCCCGGGACAGGGCTTGGAGCAGTACTTC. Protein product: CASRSPGQGLEQYF.

The J gene is TRBJ1-5, the V gene TRBV7-9, with D unresolved. Trimming cost V 6 bases and J 0 bases, with 6 bases left between them. This CDR3 spans 13 amino acids. Germline V gives CDR1 SEHNR, CDR2 FQNEAQ (reference sequence). This CDR3 reads CASRRLSNQPQHF. The CDR3 DNA is TGTGCCAGCAGAAGACTTAGCAATCAGCCCCAGCATTTT.